This TCR beta chain came from a study of siplizumab effects on memory and regulatory T cells. Findings and caveats of the study: Siplizumab produced a significant drop in alloreactive sequences attributable to unstimulated CD4+ memory cells. An assignable phenotype, naive or memory, was missing from roughly 78-96% of proliferating CD4+ or CD8+ clones.

The CDR3 loop spans 15 amino acids. The V gene end was trimmed by 6 bases and the J gene end by 2 bases; junction bases not matched to a gene: 3. Germline CDR1 is MNHEY and CDR2 is SMNVEV (reference sequence). Assay used: immunoSEQ multiplex PCR; TCRdb lists only in-frame clones, some missing. Here the sample spans 90,000 to 120,000 clones, about 91% being singletons. This clone was observed a single time. Its antigen is unknown. This chain joins TRBV27 and TRBJ2-1; 11 bases match TRBD2. This clonotype was sampled from a human donor in good health. Some clones in this sample may be carry-over from other donors' samples. The sequencing sample was made of CD4+ T cells sorted from blood. The CDR3 here is CASSMTSGAYNEQFF. The CDR3 nucleotides are TGTGCCAGCAGCATGACTAGCGGGGCCTACAATGAGCAGTTCTTC.